This T cell receptor beta chain appears in the sequencing data of a study of CXCR3-negative and CXCR3-positive naive CD8 T cells (dated by TCRdb to the late 2010s). Study-wide context: About 135 million TRB reads were obtained in total, roughly 1.5 +/- 0.3 million reads per library. Diversity and physicochemical repertoire analyses covered 11 donors pooled from two independent experiments. TRBV-TRBJ cluster analysis included naive subsets from about five donors and memory cells from 3 donors.

A note on this clonotype: There is no known antigen for this receptor.

Instrument on record: NextSeq 550. The Human TCR Profiling Kit (MiLaboratory) was used to prepare UMI-labeled 5' RACE TRB cDNA libraries. The full amount of extracted RNA was used for cDNA synthesis, and the full amount of resulting cDNA was used for PCR amplification. The libraries were made side by side, with each library going through the same number of PCR cycles. Turning to the authors' computational methods: MIGEC and MiXCR extracted about 53,000 +/- 10,000 unique UMI-labeled TRB cDNA molecules per library, requiring at least two reads per UMI. An average of roughly 40,000 +/- 10,000 functional in-frame TRB CDR3 nucleotide clonotypes without stop codons was found per library. After each sample was downsampled to 5000 UMI-labeled TRB molecules, VDJtools was used to calculate diversity metrics such as normalized Shannon-Wiener and Chao1. Clonotype-size-weighted physicochemical properties of the central five CDR3 residues (interaction energy, strength, volume and Kidera factor 4) were computed in VDJtools. TCRdb reprocessed the sequencing reads and holds a single record per CDR3 protein sequence, with no DNA. In this record, the V and J calls reflect TCRdb's handling and not the investigators' own analysis. The sample table gives 56,000 or so distinct CDR3 sequences. 20% to 25% of the sample goes to the ten largest clones.

Measured from the cysteine to the phenylalanine, the CDR3 is 13 residues long. No DNA sequence is on record. Each CD8+ T cell subset was flow-sorted in triplicate, and 250,000 to 300,000 cells per subset were placed directly into RLT lysis buffer. Standard density gradient centrifugation was used to isolate peripheral blood mononuclear cells from buffy coats. Total RNA was extracted from sorted cells using an RNeasy Mini Kit. Overall study outcomes, separate from this receptor: Naive CXCR3-negative and CXCR3-positive cells from the same donor showed similar TRBV-TRBJ usage, whereas memory cells showed distinct patterns. Repertoire diversity was comparably high in both naive subsets but much lower in memory CD8+ T cells. CXCR3 expression partially decreased after cryopreservation, so most assays used freshly isolated PBMCs. Surface CD5, linked to self-reactivity in mice, was comparable between naive subsets; TCR interaction strength was therefore also inferred from TRB CDR3 physicochemical properties.

The chain uses TRBV12-3 or TRBV12-4 and TRBJ2-7; TCRdb gives TRBD1 as the D gene, but with no DNA this cannot be confirmed. The source of this sequence is a human donor in good health. Some clones in this sample may be carry-over from other donors' samples. The sequencing sample was made of memory CD8+ T cells from blood. The cell subset or site label, as the study defines it: conventional CD8+ memory T cells (TMEM), sorted as controls. This receptor has the CDR3 CASSPPDRYEQYF.